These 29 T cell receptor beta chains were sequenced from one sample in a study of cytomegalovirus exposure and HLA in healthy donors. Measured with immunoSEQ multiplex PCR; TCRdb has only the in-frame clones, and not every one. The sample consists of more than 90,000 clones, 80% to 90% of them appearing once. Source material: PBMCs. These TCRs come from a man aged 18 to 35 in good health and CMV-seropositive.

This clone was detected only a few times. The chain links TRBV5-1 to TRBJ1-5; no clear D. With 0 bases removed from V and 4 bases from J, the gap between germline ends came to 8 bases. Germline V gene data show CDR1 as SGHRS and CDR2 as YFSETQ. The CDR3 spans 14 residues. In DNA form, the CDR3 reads TGCGCCAGCAGCTTGGACAGTCAAAATCAGCCCCAGCATTTT. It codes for CASSLDSQNQPQHF.

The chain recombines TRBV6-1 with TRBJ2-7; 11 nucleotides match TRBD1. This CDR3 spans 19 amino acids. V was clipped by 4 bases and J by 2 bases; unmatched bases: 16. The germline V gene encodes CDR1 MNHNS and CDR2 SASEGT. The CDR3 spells CASSAGTGWDRGSPYEQYF. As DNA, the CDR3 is TGTGCCAGCAGTGCCGGGACCGGGTGGGACAGGGGGAGTCCCTACGAGCAGTACTTC.

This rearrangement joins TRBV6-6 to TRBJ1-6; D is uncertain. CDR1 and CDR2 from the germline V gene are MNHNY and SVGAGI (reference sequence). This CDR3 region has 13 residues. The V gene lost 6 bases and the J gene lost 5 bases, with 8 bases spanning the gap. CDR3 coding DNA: TGTGCCAGCAGCGAGGGCGATAATTCACCCCTCCACTTT. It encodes CASSEGDNSPLHF.

The CDR3 here is CASSFATGNNQPQHF. CDR3 coding DNA: TGTGCCAGCAGTTTCGCGACAGGGAACAATCAGCCCCAGCATTTT. The V and J genes are TRBV28 and TRBJ1-5, with 7 nucleotides matching TRBD1. The V gene's germline CDR1 is MDHEN and CDR2 SYDVKM. The V gene end was trimmed by 3 bases and the J gene end by 3 bases; junction bases not matched to a gene: 5. The CDR3 length is 15 residues.

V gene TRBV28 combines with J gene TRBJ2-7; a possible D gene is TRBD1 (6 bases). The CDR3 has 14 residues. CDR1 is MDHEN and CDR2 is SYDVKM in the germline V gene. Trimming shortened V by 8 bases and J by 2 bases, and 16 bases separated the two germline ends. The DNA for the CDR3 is TGTGCCAGCCGCCCCGGGAACAGGGCCTACGAGCAGTACTTC. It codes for CASRPGNRAYEQYF.

CDR3 nucleotides: TGTGCCAGCAGCCCAGGGAATCAGCCCCAGCATTTT. Translated, it gives CASSPGNQPQHF. The V call is TRBV11-2, the J call TRBJ1-5; D may be TRBD1 (5 bases). Trimming shortened V by 5 bases and J by 4 bases, and 6 bases separated the two germline ends. CDR1 is SGHAT, CDR2 FQNNGV, per germline. The CDR3 has 12 amino acids. Full variable domain (remainder filled in from reference TRBV11-2 and TRBJ1-5): EAGVAQSPRYKIIEKRQSVAFWCNPISGHATLYWYQQILGQGPKLLIQFQNNGVVDDSQLPKDRFSAERLKGVDSTLKIQPAKLEDSAVYLCASSPGNQPQHFGDGTRLSIL.

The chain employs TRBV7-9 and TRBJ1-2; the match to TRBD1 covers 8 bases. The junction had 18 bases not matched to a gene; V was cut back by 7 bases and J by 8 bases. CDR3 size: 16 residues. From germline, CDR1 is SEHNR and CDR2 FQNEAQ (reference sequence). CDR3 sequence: CASIRTRAGGVEGYTF. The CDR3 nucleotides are TGTGCCAGCATCAGAACGCGGGCAGGGGGCGTGGAGGGCTACACCTTC. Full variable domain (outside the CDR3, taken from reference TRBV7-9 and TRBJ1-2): DTGVSQNPRHKITKRGQNVTFRCDPISEHNRLYWYRQTLGQGPEFLTYFQNEAQLEKSRLLSDRFSAERPKGSFSTLEIQRTEQGDSAMYLCASIRTRAGGVEGYTFGSGTRLTVV.

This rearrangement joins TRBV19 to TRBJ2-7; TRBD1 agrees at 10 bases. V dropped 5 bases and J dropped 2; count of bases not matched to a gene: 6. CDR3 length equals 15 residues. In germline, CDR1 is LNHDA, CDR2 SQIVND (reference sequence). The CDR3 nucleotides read TGTGCCAGTAGTCGAACCGGGACAGGGGCCTACGAGCAGTACTTC. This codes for CASSRTGTGAYEQYF.

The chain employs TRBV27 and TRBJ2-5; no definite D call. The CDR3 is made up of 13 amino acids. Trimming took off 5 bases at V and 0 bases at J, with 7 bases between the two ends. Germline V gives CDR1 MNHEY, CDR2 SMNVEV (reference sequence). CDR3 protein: CASSPRYQETQYF. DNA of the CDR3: TGTGCCAGCAGTCCCCGTTACCAAGAGACCCAGTACTTC.

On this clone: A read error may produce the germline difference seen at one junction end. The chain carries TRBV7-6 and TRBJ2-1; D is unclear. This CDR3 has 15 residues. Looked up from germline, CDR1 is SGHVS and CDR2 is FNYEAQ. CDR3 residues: CASTLGGQIYNEQFF. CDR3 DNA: TGTGCCAGCACCTTAGGTGGGCAGATATACAATGAGCAGTTCTTC.

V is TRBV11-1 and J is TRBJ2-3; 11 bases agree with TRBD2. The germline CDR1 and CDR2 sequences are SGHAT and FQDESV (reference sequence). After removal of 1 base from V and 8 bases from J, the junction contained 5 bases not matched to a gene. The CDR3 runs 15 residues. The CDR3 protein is CASSLGLAGLGTQYF. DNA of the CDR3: TGTGCCAGCAGCTTAGGACTAGCGGGGCTAGGTACGCAGTATTTT.

The CDR3 sequence: CASSLGAGSGNTIYF. The DNA for the CDR3 is TGCGCCAGCAGCTTGGGGGCCGGCTCTGGAAACACCATATATTTT. This chain uses TRBV5-1 with TRBJ1-3; D unresolved. Germline assignment: CDR1 SGHRS and CDR2 YFSETQ. Trimming pared 0 bases from V and 0 bases from J, leaving 7 bases between. The CDR3 extends over 15 amino acids.

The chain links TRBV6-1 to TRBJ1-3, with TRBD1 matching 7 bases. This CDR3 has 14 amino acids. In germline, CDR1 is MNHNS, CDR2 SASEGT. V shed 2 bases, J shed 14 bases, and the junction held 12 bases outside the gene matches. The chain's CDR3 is CASSEPPPATGLYF. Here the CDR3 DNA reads TGTGCCAGCAGTGAACCTCCACCTGCGACAGGGCTATATTTT.

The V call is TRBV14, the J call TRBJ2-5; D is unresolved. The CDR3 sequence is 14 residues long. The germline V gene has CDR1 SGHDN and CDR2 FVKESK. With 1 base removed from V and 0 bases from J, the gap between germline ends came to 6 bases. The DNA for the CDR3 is TGTGCCAGCAGCCAAGTGGCATACCAAGAGACCCAGTACTTC. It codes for CASSQVAYQETQYF.

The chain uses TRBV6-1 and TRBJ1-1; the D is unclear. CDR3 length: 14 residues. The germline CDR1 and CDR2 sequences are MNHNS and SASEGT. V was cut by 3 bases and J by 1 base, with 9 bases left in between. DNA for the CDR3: TGTGCCAGCAGTGAGCACAGTTCGAACACTGAAGCTTTCTTT. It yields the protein CASSEHSSNTEAFF.

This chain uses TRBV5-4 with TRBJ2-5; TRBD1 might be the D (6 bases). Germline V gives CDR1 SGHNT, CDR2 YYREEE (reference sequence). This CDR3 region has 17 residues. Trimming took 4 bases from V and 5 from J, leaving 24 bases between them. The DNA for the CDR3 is TGTGCCAGCAGCAGTAGGTCAGGGGTCGGGCGTCAGGAGACCCAGTACTTC. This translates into CASSSRSGVGRQETQYF.

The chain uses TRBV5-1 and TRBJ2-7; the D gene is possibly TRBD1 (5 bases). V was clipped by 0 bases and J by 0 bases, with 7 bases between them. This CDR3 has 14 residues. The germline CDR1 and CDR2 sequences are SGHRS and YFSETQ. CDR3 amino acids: CASSLDRSSYEQYF. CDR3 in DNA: TGCGCCAGCAGCTTGGACAGGAGCTCCTACGAGCAGTACTTC.

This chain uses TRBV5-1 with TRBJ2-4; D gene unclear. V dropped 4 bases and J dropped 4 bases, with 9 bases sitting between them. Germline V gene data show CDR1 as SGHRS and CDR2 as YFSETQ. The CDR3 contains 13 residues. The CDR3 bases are TGCGCCAGCAGCAAGACACTTAAAAACATTCAGTACTTC. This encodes CASSKTLKNIQYF.

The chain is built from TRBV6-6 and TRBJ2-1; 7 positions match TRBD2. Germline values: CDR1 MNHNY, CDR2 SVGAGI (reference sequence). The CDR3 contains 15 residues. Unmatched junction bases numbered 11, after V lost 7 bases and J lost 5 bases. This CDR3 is CASTPGGGGDNEQFF. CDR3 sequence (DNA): TGTGCCAGCACCCCGGGGGGAGGCGGGGACAATGAGCAGTTCTTC.

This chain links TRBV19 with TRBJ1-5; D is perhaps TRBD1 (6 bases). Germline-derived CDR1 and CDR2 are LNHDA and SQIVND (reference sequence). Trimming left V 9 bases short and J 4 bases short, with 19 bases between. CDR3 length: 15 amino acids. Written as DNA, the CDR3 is TGTGCCAGCCAACCCTGGGCAGGGGAAAATCAGCCCCAGCATTTT. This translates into CASQPWAGENQPQHF.

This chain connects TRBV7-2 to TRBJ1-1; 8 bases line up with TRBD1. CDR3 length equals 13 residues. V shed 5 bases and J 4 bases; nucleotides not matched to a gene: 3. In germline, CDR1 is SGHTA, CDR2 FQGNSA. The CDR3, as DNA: TGTGCCAGCAGCGGTGACAGGGGCACTGAAGCTTTCTTT. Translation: CASSGDRGTEAFF.

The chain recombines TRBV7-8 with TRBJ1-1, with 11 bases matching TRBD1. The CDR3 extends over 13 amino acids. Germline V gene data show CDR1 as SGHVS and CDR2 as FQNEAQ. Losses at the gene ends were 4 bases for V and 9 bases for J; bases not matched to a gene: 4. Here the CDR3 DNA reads TGTGCCAGCAGCTGGGACAGGGGGGAGAAAGCTTTCTTT. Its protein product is CASSWDRGEKAFF.

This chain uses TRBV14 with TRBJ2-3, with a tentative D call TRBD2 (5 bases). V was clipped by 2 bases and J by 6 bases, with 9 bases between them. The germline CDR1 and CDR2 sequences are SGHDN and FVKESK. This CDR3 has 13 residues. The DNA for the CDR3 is TGTGCCAGCAGCCAAATAACGGGGGATACGCAGTATTTT. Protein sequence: CASSQITGDTQYF.

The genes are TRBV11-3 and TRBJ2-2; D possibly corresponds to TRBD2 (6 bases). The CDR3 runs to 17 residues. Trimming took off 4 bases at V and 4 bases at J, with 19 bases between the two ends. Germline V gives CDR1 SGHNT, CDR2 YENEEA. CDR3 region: CASSSGVGAGGTGELFF. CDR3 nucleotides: TGTGCCAGCAGCTCGGGGGTCGGGGCTGGGGGCACCGGGGAGCTGTTTTTT.

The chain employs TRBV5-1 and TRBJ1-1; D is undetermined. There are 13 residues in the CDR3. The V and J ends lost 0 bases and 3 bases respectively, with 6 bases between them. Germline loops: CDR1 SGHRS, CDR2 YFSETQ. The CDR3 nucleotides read TGCGCCAGCAGCTTGGCCCAGGACACTGAAGCTTTCTTT. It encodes CASSLAQDTEAFF.

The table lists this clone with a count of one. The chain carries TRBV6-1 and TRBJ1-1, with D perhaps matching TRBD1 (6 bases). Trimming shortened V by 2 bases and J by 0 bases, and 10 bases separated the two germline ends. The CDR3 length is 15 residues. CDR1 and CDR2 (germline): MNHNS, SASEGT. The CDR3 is CASSEPWDMNTEAFF. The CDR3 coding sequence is TGTGCCAGCAGTGAACCGTGGGACATGAACACTGAAGCTTTCTTT.

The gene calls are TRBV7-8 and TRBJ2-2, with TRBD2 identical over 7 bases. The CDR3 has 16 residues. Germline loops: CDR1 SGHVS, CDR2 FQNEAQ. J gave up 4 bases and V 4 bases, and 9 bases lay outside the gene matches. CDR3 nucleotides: TGTGCCAGCAGCTACTACTTAGCGGGCGGCACCGGGGAGCTGTTTTTT. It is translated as CASSYYLAGGTGELFF.

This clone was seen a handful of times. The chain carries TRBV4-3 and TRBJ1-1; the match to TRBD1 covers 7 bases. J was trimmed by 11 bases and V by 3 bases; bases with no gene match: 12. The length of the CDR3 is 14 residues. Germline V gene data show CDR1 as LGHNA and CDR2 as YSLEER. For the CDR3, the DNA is TGCGCCAGCAGCCAGGGGACAGAGCCCATCGGGGCTTTCTTT. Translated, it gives CASSQGTEPIGAFF.

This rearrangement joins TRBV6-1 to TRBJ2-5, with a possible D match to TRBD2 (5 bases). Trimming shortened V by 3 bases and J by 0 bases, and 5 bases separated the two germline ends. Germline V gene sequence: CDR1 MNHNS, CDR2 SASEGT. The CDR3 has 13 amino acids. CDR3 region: CASSDGNQETQYF. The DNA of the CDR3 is TGTGCCAGCAGTGACGGGAACCAAGAGACCCAGTACTTC.